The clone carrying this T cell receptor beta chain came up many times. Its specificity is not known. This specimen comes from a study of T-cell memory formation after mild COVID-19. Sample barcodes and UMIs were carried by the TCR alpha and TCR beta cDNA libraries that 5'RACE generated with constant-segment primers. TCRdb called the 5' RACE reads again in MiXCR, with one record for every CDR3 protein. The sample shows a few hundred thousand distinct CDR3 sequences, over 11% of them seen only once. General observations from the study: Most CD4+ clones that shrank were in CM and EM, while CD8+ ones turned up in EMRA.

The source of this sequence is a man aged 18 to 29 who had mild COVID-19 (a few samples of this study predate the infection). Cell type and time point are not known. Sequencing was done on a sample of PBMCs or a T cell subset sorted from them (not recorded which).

This chain's CDR3 is CATSETDRDPYNEQFF. The DNA of the CDR3 is TGTGCCACCAGTGAAACTGACAGGGATCCCTACAATGAGCAGTTCTTC. The rearrangement links TRBV24-1 to TRBJ2-1; 7 bases fit TRBD1. V lost 4 bases to trimming and J lost 2 bases; unmatched junction nucleotides: 7. This CDR3 is 16 amino acids long. From germline, CDR1 is KGHDR and CDR2 SFDVKD.